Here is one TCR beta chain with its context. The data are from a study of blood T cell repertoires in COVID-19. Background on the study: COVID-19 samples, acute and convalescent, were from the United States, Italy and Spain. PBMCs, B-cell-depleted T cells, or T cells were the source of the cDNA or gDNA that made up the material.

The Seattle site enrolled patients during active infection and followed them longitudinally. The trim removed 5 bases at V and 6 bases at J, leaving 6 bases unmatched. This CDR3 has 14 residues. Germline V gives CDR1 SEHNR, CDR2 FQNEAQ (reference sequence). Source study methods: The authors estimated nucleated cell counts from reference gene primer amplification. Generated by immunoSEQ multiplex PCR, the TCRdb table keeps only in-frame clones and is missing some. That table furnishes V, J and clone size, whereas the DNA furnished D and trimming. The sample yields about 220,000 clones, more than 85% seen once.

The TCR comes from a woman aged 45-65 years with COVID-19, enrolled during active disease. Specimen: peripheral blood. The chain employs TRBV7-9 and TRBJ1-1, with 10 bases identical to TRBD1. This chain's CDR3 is CASSRQGAYAEAFF. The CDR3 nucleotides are TGTGCCAGCAGCCGACAGGGGGCGTATGCTGAAGCTTTCTTT.